Given below is one T cell receptor (beta chain) in context. The target antigen is unknown. This specimen belongs to a study of regulatory T cells in long-lasting Graves disease. Overall study findings and caveats: Small sample size may have lowered accuracy. Persistent disease was associated with favored TRBV28 usage and with favored use of TRBJ1-2 and TRBJ2-5. The study found persistent patients shared more public clonotypes (about 3,000) than new patients (about 1,000).

Arm-PCR of CDR3 regions and iRepertoire HTBI primers were used to build TCR beta libraries. TCRdb called the multiplex PCR reads again in MiXCR, with one record for every CDR3 protein. The profile shows some 370,000 distinct CDR3 sequences, 20% of them singletons. Time point described: persistent/refractory GD, antithyroid drugs over 5 years with positive TRAb. Researchers made the TCR library from RNA that was extracted from PBMCs. Nine milliliters of peripheral blood went into EDTA tubes. This CDR3 contains 14 residues. Trimming removed 5 bases at V and 6 bases at J, with 13 bases between. Germline CDR1 reads SGHTA; CDR2 reads FQGNSA.

This chain uses TRBV7-2 with TRBJ2-2, with no clear D. This clonotype originated in a female donor with Graves disease. Specimen: peripheral blood mononuclear cells (PBMCs), collected when the disease was refractory, from a patient treated with antithyroid drugs. The CDR3 coding sequence is TGTGCCAGCAGCGTCGACTTTGGAGCCGGGGAGCTGTTTTTT. It codes for CASSVDFGAGELFF. The whole variable domain, filled in from reference TRBV7-2 and TRBJ2-2, reads GAGVSQSPSNKVTEKGKDVELRCDPISGHTALYWYRQSLGQGLEFLIYFQGNSAPDKSGLPSDRFSAERTGGSVSTLTIQRTQQEDSAVYLCASSVDFGAGELFFGEGSRLTVL.